This is a list of T cell receptor beta chains from one sample in a study of shared clonotypes between healthy human individuals. Data came from immunoSEQ multiplex PCR; TCRdb stores just in-frame clones and leaves some out. The sample yields about 490,000 clones, about 79% seen once. The material sequenced was PBMCs. Source of these receptors: a woman in her 40s in good health. Some clones in this sample may be carry-over from other donors' samples. CDR3s include the opening cysteine and the closing phenylalanine or tryptophan. D genes are given only for firm matches. The size field is filled for only some rows; it gives once, few, many or a size class.

.	15	TRBV11-3	TRBJ2-7	.	TGTGCCAGCAGCTTAGGGAGCGCGAGCTCCTACGAGCAGTACTTC	CASSLGSASSYEQYF
TRBD2	13	TRBV30	TRBJ2-7	.	TGTGCCGCGGCCGGGACTAGCTCAATCGAGCAGTACTTC	CAAAGTSSIEQYF
TRBD2	18	TRBV5-4	TRBJ2-6	many	TGTGCCAGCAGCCCGGGACTAGCCGGCCAGAGGGGGGCCAACGTCCTGACTTTC	CASSPGLAGQRGANVLTF
.	13	TRBV6-1	TRBJ1-6	.	TGTGCGGGAAGTCGGGAATATAATTCACCCCTCCACTTT	CAGSREYNSPLHF
.	13	TRBV27	TRBJ1-3	.	TGTGCCAGCAGCACACCAGCTGGAAACACCATATATTTT	CASSTPAGNTIYF
.	12	TRBV6-1	TRBJ2-5	.	TGTGCCAGCAAAGAGGTCGGAGAGACCCAGTACTTC	CASKEVGETQYF
TRBD2	16	TRBV5-1	TRBJ2-1	.	TGCGCCAGCAGCCCACCGGGACTAGCGGGAGCGGGTGAGCAGTTCTTC	CASSPPGLAGAGEQFF
.	14	TRBV30	TRBJ2-7	.	TGTGCCTGGAGTAGAGACTTAGAATCCAGCGAGCAGTACTTC	CAWSRDLESSEQYF
.	14	TRBV19	TRBJ2-7	once	TGTGCCAGTAGGGTAGGTCCTGCCACCTACGAGCAGTACTTC	CASRVGPATYEQYF
TRBD2	15	TRBV27	TRBJ2-7	once	TGTGCCAGCAGTGCCAGAGCGGGACCTACCTACGAGCAGTACTTC	CASSARAGPTYEQYF
.	15	TRBV18	TRBJ2-1	few	TGTGCCAGCTCACCTACCTTGAGCTCCTACAATGAGCAGTTCTTC	CASSPTLSSYNEQFF
.	13	TRBV11-3	TRBJ2-1	many	TGTGCCAGCAGCTTAGATATTTGGGGTGAGCAGTTCTTC	CASSLDIWGEQFF
.	11	TRBV27	TRBJ2-7	.	TGTGCCAGCAGCCTCTCCTACGAGCAGTACTTC	CASSLSYEQYF
.	15	TRBV28	TRBJ2-2	.	TGTGCCAGCAGTTACCCGGGACCTATTACCGGGGAGCTGTTTTTT	CASSYPGPITGELFF
TRBD2	15	TRBV10-2	TRBJ2-7	.	TGCGCCAGCAGTGGGACTAGCGGGAGGGTGGGGGAGCAGTACTTC	CASSGTSGRVGEQYF
TRBD2	16	TRBV11-2	TRBJ2-1	.	TGTGCCAGCAGCTTAGATCTTAGCGGGAGTTACAATGAGCAGTTCTTC	CASSLDLSGSYNEQFF
TRBD1	16	TRBV7-9	TRBJ1-1	.	TGTGCCAGCAGCCCCACAGGGGGGGACAGGAACACTGAAGCTTTCTTT	CASSPTGGDRNTEAFF
.	13	TRBV4-1	TRBJ1-6	once	TGCGCCAGCAGCCAAGTCCCCAATTCACCCCTCCACTTT	CASSQVPNSPLHF
.	13	TRBV18	TRBJ2-7	once	TGTGCCAGCTCACCATTAAGGGTTGACGAGCAGTACTTC	CASSPLRVDEQYF
.	16	TRBV9	TRBJ2-2	.	TGTGCCAGCAGCGTAGAGGCAGGGGCGTCTACCGGGGAGCTGTTTTTT	CASSVEAGASTGELFF
.	12	TRBV7-9	TRBJ2-2	few	TGTGCCGCCCCCCCGGACACCGGGGAGCTGTTTTTT	CAAPPDTGELFF
TRBD1	12	TRBV29-1	TRBJ2-7	.	TGCAGCGTAGGACAGGACTCCTACGAGCAGTACTTC	CSVGQDSYEQYF
.	14	TRBV5-4	TRBJ1-2	.	TGTGCCAGCAACCATGAAGGGCCCAGGGGAGGCTACACCTTC	CASNHEGPRGGYTF
.	18	TRBV21-1	TRBJ2-1	.	TGTGCCAGCAGCAACTTTCTAATGGCGGGAGGGCCGTATAATGAGCAGTTCTTC	CASSNFLMAGGPYNEQFF
TRBD1	15	TRBV14	TRBJ2-7	.	TGTGCCAGCAGCCAGCGGACAGGGGACTCCTACGAGCAGTACTTC	CASSQRTGDSYEQYF
.	11	TRBV7-8	TRBJ2-5	few	TGTGCCAGCAGGGGGTGGGAGACCCAGTACTTC	CASRGWETQYF
.	15	TRBV9	TRBJ2-1	.	TGTGCCAGCAGCGTAGGGCTGATACTTGACAATGAGCAGTTCTTC	CASSVGLILDNEQFF
TRBD1	15	TRBV7-9	TRBJ2-7	once	TGTGCCAGCAGCTCACAGAGACAGGGGGCTGGCGAGCAGTACTTC	CASSSQRQGAGEQYF
.	14	TRBV6-1	TRBJ1-1	few	TGTGCCAGCAGTGATAACACATGGAACACTGAAGCTTTCTTT	CASSDNTWNTEAFF
TRBD1	13	TRBV4-2	TRBJ1-2	.	TGTGCCAGCAGCCGTGGGACAGGGACCGGCTACACCTTC	CASSRGTGTGYTF
.	14	TRBV6-1	TRBJ2-1	.	TGTGCCAGCAGTGCATCCGGATCGGACAATGAGCAGTTCTTC	CASSASGSDNEQFF
.	16	TRBV6-1	TRBJ1-4	.	TGTGCCAGCAGTGTGGGAGGCGGGCAGGTTAATGAAAAACTGTTTTTT	CASSVGGGQVNEKLFF
TRBD1	17	TRBV4-2	TRBJ1-2	.	TGTGCCAGCAGCCAAGTATCTGGACAGGCGACTAACTATGGCTACACCTTC	CASSQVSGQATNYGYTF
.	14	TRBV10-2	TRBJ1-3	.	TGCGCCAGCATGGGAGGGAGCTCTGGAAACACCATATATTTT	CASMGGSSGNTIYF
.	12	TRBV5-6	TRBJ2-4	few	TGTGCCAGCAGCGCTCGGCTCAACATTCAGTACTTC	CASSARLNIQYF
.	12	TRBV27	TRBJ2-3	.	TGTGCCAGCCCCCCGGGGTTCCAGGGGCAGTATTTT	CASPPGFQGQYF
.	13	TRBV28	TRBJ1-5	.	TGTGCCAGCAGTCCCCAATGGGGTCAGCCCCAGCATTTT	CASSPQWGQPQHF
TRBD1	17	TRBV19	TRBJ2-2	.	TGTGCCAGTAGTATATGGGGACAGGGGCCTTCAGTCGGGGAGCTGTTTTTT	CASSIWGQGPSVGELFF